This T cell receptor (beta chain) comes out of a study of blood T cell repertoires in COVID-19. Trimming took 0 bases from V and 8 from J, leaving 13 bases between them. CDR1 is LNHDA, CDR2 SQIVND, per germline (reference sequence). The CDR3 extends over 14 amino acids. In the original workflow: Counts of nucleated cells, estimated from reference gene primer amplification, were obtained. Sequenced by immunoSEQ multiplex PCR; TCRdb stores in-frame clones only, minus some. The D gene and trimming were derived from the DNA, and the V and J assignments and clone size from that table. This sample has about 130,000 clones, with roughly 80% found just once. Participant-given clinical history determined each cohort assignment. For recovered donors of Cohort 3, there were two negative PCRs, clearance, or symptom resolution.

This TCR was sampled from a man aged 45-65 years who had recovered from COVID-19. Sequenced material: PBMCs or T cells enriched from blood (not recorded which). The chain is built from TRBV19 and TRBJ1-2; a weak D match, TRBD1 (5 bases). CDR3: CASSIDSRAGGYTF. The CDR3 nucleotides are TGTGCCAGTAGTATAGACTCCAGGGCTGGCGGCTACACCTTC.